Shown below are 9 T cell receptor beta chains from a single sample sequenced in a study of shared clonotypes between healthy human individuals. Assay: immunoSEQ multiplex PCR; the TCRdb copy retains only in-frame clones and omits some. The sample carries approximately 740,000 clones, roughly 92% recorded once. Naive CD8 cells lacked CD45RO, underwent positive selection for CCR7 and left out terminally differentiated effector memory CD45RA+ cells. Source material: naive CD8+ T cells sorted from blood. The origin of the receptors is a man aged 25-45 years in good health.

The J gene is TRBJ2-1, the V gene TRBV13, with D possibly TRBD2 on 5 matching bases. Per germline, CDR1 PRHDT and CDR2 FYEKMQ (reference sequence). CDR3 length: 17 residues. The germline V and J ends were trimmed by 1 base and 6 bases, with 19 bases remaining between them. The CDR3 DNA reads as TGTGCCAGCAGCTTAGCCCCGCTGGGTCCCAGCGGCAATGAGCAGTTCTTC. The encoded protein is CASSLAPLGPSGNEQFF.

This clone occurred many times. This chain joins TRBV7-6 and TRBJ2-1; D perhaps matches TRBD1 (6 bases). CDR3 size: 14 residues. Between the trimmed V and J ends, which lost 5 bases and 6 bases, there was a span of 14 bases. Germline V gene sequence: CDR1 SGHVS, CDR2 FNYEAQ. As DNA, the CDR3 is TGTGCCAGCAGCCACTCGGACAGCCCCAATGAGCAGTTCTTC. The encoded protein is CASSHSDSPNEQFF.

The chain has TRBV29-1 and TRBJ2-1, with D unclear. From germline, CDR1 is SQVTM and CDR2 ANQGSEA. Trimming took off 7 bases at V and 3 bases at J, with 13 bases between the two ends. CDR3 length: 13 amino acids. The CDR3 nucleotides read TGCAGCGGATCCGGAACTAACTACAATGAGCAGTTCTTC. Translated: CSGSGTNYNEQFF.

This clone was observed a single time. The chain recombines TRBV5-4 with TRBJ2-5; the D gene is possibly TRBD1 (6 bases). The CDR3 length is 16 residues. Looked up from germline, CDR1 is SGHNT and CDR2 is YYREEE (reference sequence). Trimming left V 2 bases short and J 5 bases short, with 19 bases between. The DNA of the CDR3 is TGTGCCAGCAGCTTCATTTCGGTACAAAGGGGGGAGACCCAGTACTTC. This sequence encodes CASSFISVQRGETQYF. The variable domain in full, completed from reference TRBV5-4 and TRBJ2-5, reads ETGVTQSPTHLIKTRGQQVTLRCSSQSGHNTVSWYQQALGQGPQFIFQYYREEENGRGNFPPRFSGLQFPNYSSELNVNALELDDSALYLCASSFISVQRGETQYFGPGTRLLVL.

The chain couples TRBV29-1 to TRBJ2-5, with no clear D. Germline V lookup: CDR1 SQVTM, CDR2 ANQGSEA. Trimming took 2 bases from V and 1 from J, leaving 8 bases between them. The CDR3 has 13 residues. CDR3 sequence reads: CSVEMPAQETQYF. CDR3 in DNA: TGCAGCGTTGAAATGCCAGCCCAAGAGACCCAGTACTTC.

The chain is built from TRBV9 and TRBJ2-1, with TRBD1 matching 8 bases. Trimming took 4 bases from V and 2 from J; bases not matched to a gene: 5. Looked up from germline, CDR1 is SGDLS and CDR2 is YYNGEE. The CDR3 loop spans 15 amino acids. The CDR3, as DNA: TGTGCCAGCAGCTCAGGACAGGGTGCCTACAATGAGCAGTTCTTC. Translating gives CASSSGQGAYNEQFF.

As regards this clone: The junction shows a germline mismatch at one end, possibly a read error. The gene calls are TRBV2 and TRBJ1-3; weak D call: TRBD1 (6 bases). CDR3 length: 16 residues. Germline V gene data show CDR1 as SNHLY and CDR2 as FYNNEI. DNA of the CDR3: TGTGCCAGCAGTCAAGCAGAGGACAGCTCTGGAAACACCATATATTTT. Its protein is CASSQAEDSSGNTIYF.

The V and J genes are TRBV15 and TRBJ2-1; possibly TRBD1 or TRBD2 for D (5 bases each). V shed 0 bases and J shed 10 bases, with 13 bases lying between them. The CDR3 sequence is 14 residues long. The germline CDR1 and CDR2 sequences are LNHNV and YYDKDF (reference sequence). CDR3 coding DNA: TGTGCCACCAGCAGAGATTTGGGGACCAACGAGCAGTTCTTC. Its protein product is CATSRDLGTNEQFF.

This clone was detected only once. This chain links TRBV9 with TRBJ1-2, with TRBD1 as a possible D gene (6 bases). V was cut by 3 bases and J by 3 bases, with 18 bases left in between. Germline CDR1 and CDR2: SGDLS and YYNGEE. The CDR3 contains 16 residues. CDR3 nucleotides: TGTGCCAGCAGCGCCATAACAGGGCTGAAGGACTATGGCTACACCTTC. Translating it yields CASSAITGLKDYGYTF.